This TCR beta chain was captured in a study of shared clonotypes between healthy human individuals. Trimming pared 2 bases from V and 8 bases from J, leaving 12 bases between. Germline lookup yields CDR1 MNHEY and CDR2 SMNVEV (reference sequence). This CDR3 region has 14 residues. Only CD45RO-negative cells positively selected for CCR7 counted as naive CD8 cells, so terminally differentiated effector memory CD45RA+ cells were excluded. Generated by immunoSEQ multiplex PCR, the TCRdb table keeps only in-frame clones and is missing some. The sample has hundreds of thousands of clones; about 91% are singletons.

V usage is TRBV27 and J usage is TRBJ1-4; D ambiguous. The TCR sequence derives from a man in his thirties or forties in good health. Source material: naive CD8+ T cells sorted from blood. For the CDR3, the DNA is TGTGCCAGCAGTTTAGCAGTAGTCCCCGAAAAACTGTTTTTT. It yields the protein CASSLAVVPEKLFF.